This T cell receptor (beta chain) appears in the sequencing data of a study of blood T cell repertoires in COVID-19. Overall study context: There were acute and convalescent COVID-19 samples, and they came from the United States, Italy and Spain. T cells, B-cell-depleted T cells, or PBMCs supplied cDNA or gDNA.

The V gene lost 4 bases and the J gene lost 0 bases, with 10 bases spanning the gap. From germline, CDR1 is LNHDA and CDR2 SQIVND (reference sequence). The CDR3 extends over 15 amino acids. Repertoires were generated with immunoSEQ multiplex PCR, while TCRdb's copy carries only in-frame clones and drops some. The repertoire includes some 390,000 clones, roughly 91% of them detected once, and around 1.7% sits in the top ten. Self-reported history from a screening survey and questionnaire set each donor's cohort. Sequencing input: PBMCs or T cells enriched from blood (not recorded which). The receptor comes from a woman aged 25 to 39 who had recovered from COVID-19. This sequence joins TRBV19 and TRBJ1-3; the D gene is possibly TRBD1 (6 bases). This CDR3 is CASSRGLNSGNTIYF. Here the CDR3 DNA reads TGTGCCAGTAGTAGGGGGCTGAACTCTGGAAACACCATATATTTT.